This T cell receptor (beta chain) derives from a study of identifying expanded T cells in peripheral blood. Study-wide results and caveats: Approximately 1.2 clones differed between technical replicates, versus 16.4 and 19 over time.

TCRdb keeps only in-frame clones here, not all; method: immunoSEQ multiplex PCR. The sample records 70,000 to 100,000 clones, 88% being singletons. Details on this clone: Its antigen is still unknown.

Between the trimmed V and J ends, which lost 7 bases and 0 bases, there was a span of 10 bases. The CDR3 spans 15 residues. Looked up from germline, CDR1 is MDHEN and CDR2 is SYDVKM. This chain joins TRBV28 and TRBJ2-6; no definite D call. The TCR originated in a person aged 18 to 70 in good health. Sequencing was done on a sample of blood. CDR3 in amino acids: CASTYQNSGANVLTF. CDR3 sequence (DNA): TGTGCCAGCACCTATCAAAACTCTGGGGCCAACGTCCTGACTTTC.